This T cell receptor (beta chain) was retrieved from a study of OX40 agonist ivuxolimab in advanced cancers. The wider study: A history of anti-PD-1, anti-PD-L1 or anti-CTLA-4 therapy was acceptable, and 40% to 45% had some.

The CDR3 runs 14 residues. Trimming left V 5 bases short and J 4 bases short, with 11 bases between. CDR1 and CDR2 (germline): MDHEN, SYDVKM. Sequenced by immunoSEQ multiplex PCR; TCRdb stores in-frame clones only, minus some. The profile covers some 59,000 clones, with more than 80% appearing a single time and roughly 5% taken by the ten largest. About this clone itself: Its antigen remains unidentified.

Findings and caveats of the study: Antigen specificity was not determined for the expanded peripheral T cells.

Sampled blood was obtained at baseline, cycle 4 day 1, and cycle 7 day 1. This sample comprised CD4+ or CD8+ T cells sorted from blood, obtained in a trial of the OX40 agonist ivuxolimab. The rearrangement uses TRBV28 and TRBJ1-4, with D maybe TRBD1 (5 bases). The source is an adult with an advanced solid tumor such as melanoma, head and neck, liver or kidney cancer. The CDR3: CASSPDSYNEKLFF. The CDR3 DNA is TGTGCCAGCAGTCCAGACAGCTATAATGAAAAACTGTTTTTT.